This T cell receptor (beta chain) comes out of a study of CD8 T cells in ankylosing spondylitis. Study-wide results and caveats: Disease-linked clones were reportedly significantly enriched in matched ankylosing spondylitis synovial fluid. Existing reports had already noted some motif variants in reactive arthritis synovial fluid and blood. A motif in TCR beta, a set of roughly eight highly homologous variants, appeared characteristic of ankylosing spondylitis blood.

At least ten counts were recorded for this clonotype. The antigen is not known. Germline lookup yields CDR1 SGHRS and CDR2 YFSETQ. The CDR3 has 17 amino acids. V dropped 1 base and J dropped 7; count of bases not matched to a gene: 10. Using its own MiXCR run on the 5' RACE reads, TCRdb lists one record per CDR3 protein. Of 25,000 to 40,000 distinct CDR3 sequences in the sample, roughly 7.9% are singletons; the top ten hold about 10%. This receptor was taken from a male donor with ankylosing spondylitis or in good health (not recorded which). The chain combines TRBV5-1 with TRBJ2-1; the match to TRBD2 covers 11 bases. Specimen: blood, either unsorted or a sorted T cell fraction (not recorded which). CDR3 protein: CASSLSTLAGGQNEQFF. The CDR3 DNA follows: TGCGCCAGCAGCTTGAGTACGCTAGCGGGAGGTCAGAATGAGCAGTTCTTC.